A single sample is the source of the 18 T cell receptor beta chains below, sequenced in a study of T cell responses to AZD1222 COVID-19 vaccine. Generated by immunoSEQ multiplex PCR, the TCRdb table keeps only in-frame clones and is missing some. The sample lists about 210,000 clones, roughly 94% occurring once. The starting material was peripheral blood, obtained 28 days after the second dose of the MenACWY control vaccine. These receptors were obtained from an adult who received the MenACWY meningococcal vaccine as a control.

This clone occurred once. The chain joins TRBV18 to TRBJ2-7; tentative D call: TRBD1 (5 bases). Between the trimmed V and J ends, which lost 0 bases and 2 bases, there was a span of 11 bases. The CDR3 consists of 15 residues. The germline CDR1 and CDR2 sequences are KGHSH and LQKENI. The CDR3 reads CASSPPSRQTYEQYF. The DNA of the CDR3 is TGTGCCAGCTCACCACCGAGTAGACAGACCTACGAGCAGTACTTC. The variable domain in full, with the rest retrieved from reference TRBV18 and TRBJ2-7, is NAGVMQNPRHLVRRRGQEARLRCSPMKGHSHVYWYRQLPEEGLKFMVYLQKENIIDESGMPKERFSAEFPKEGPSILRIQQVVRGDSAAYFCASSPPSRQTYEQYFGPGTRLTVT.

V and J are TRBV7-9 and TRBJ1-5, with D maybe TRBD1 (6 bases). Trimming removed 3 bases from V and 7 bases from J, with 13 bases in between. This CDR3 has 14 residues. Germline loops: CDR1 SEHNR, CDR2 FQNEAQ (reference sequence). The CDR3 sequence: CASSLGGARQPQHF. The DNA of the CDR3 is TGTGCCAGCAGCTTGGGGGGGGCCAGGCAGCCCCAGCATTTT.

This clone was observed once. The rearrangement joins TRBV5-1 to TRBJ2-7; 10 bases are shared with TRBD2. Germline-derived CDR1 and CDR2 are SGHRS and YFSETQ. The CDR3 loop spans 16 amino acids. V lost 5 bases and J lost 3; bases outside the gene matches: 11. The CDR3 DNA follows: TGCGCCAGCAGTCCACGGACTAGCGGCCTTGACTACGAGCAGTACTTC. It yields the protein CASSPRTSGLDYEQYF.

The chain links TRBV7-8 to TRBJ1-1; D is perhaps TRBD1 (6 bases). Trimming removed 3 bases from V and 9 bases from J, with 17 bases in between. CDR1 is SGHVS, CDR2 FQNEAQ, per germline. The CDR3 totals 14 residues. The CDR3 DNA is TGTGCCAGCAGCTTGGACTCCAGGGGAATGAAAGCTTTCTTT. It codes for CASSLDSRGMKAFF.

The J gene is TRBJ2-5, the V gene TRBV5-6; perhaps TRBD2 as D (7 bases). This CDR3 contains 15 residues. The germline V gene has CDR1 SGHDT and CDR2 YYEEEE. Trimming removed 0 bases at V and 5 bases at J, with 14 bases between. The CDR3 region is CASSLETGGGETQYF. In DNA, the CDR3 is TGTGCCAGCAGCTTGGAGACGGGGGGCGGGGAGACCCAGTACTTC.

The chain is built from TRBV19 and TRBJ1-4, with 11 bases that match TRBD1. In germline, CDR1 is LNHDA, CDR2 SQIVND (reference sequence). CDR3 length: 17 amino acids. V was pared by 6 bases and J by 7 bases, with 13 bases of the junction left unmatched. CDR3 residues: CASRPPVQGTGGEKLFF. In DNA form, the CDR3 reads TGTGCCAGTAGGCCCCCTGTACAGGGGACAGGGGGTGAAAAACTGTTTTTT.

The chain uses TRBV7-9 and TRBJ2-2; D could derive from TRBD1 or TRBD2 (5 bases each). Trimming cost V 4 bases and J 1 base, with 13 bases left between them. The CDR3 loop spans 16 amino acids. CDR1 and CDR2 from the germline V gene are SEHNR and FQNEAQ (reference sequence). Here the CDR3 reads CASSSPGTENTGELFF. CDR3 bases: TGTGCCAGCAGCTCTCCCGGGACGGAGAACACCGGGGAGCTGTTTTTT.

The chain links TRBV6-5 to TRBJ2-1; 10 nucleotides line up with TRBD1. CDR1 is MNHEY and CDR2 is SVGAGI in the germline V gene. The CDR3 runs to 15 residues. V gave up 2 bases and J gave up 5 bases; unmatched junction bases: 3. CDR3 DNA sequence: TGTGCCAGCAGTTACCTGGGACAGGGGAACAATGAGCAGTTCTTC. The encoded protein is CASSYLGQGNNEQFF.

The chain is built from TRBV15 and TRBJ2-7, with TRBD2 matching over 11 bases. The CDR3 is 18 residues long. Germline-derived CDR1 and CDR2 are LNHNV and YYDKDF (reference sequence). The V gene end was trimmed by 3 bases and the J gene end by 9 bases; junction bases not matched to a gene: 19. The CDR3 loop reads CATSRAGTSGRQLRGQYF. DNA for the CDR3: TGTGCCACCAGCAGGGCCGGGACTAGCGGACGTCAACTCCGGGGGCAGTACTTC.

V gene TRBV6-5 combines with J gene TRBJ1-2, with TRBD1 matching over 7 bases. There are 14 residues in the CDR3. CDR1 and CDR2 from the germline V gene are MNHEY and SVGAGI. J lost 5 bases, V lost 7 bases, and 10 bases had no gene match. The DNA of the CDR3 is TGTGCCAGCAAGGGGGAGGGGGCGTGGTATGGCTACACCTTC. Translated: CASKGEGAWYGYTF.

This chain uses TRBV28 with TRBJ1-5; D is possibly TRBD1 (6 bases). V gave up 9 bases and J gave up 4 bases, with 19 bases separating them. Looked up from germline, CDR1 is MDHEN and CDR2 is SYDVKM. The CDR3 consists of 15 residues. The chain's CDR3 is CASLTGGPVNQPQHF. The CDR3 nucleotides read TGTGCCAGTCTTACTGGGGGCCCCGTAAATCAGCCCCAGCATTTT.

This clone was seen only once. The chain's CDR3 is CASSVVGSRELFF. The CDR3 coding sequence is TGTGCCAGCAGCGTAGTCGGCTCCAGGGAGCTGTTTTTT. The J gene is TRBJ2-2, the V gene TRBV9; D is unclear. Deletions cut 0 bases from V and 9 bases from J, with 9 bases between. Germline CDR1 reads SGDLS; CDR2 reads YYNGEE. The CDR3 totals 13 residues.

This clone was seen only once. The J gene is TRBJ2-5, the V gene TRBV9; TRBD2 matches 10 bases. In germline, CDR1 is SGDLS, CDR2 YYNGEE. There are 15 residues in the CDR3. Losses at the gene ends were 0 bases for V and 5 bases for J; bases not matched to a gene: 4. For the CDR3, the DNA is TGTGCCAGCAGCGTAGCAGCGGGGGGGGCGGAGACCCAGTACTTC. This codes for CASSVAAGGAETQYF.

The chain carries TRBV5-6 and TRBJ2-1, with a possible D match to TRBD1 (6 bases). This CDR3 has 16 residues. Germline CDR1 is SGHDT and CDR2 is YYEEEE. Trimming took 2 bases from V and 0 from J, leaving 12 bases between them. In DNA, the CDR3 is TGTGCCAGCAGCTTAATTCAGGGGCACTCCTACAATGAGCAGTTCTTC. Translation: CASSLIQGHSYNEQFF.

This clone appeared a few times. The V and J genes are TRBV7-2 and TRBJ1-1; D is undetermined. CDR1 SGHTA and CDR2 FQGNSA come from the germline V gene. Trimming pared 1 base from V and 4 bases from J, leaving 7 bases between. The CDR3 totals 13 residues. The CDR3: CASSLDFSTEAFF. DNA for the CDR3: TGTGCCAGCAGCTTAGACTTTAGCACTGAAGCTTTCTTT.

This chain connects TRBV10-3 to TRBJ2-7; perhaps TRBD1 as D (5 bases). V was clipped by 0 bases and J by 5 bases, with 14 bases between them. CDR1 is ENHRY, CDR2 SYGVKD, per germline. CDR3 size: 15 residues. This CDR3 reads CAISESTQGGNEQYF. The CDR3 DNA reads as TGTGCCATCAGTGAGTCAACGCAGGGCGGCAACGAGCAGTACTTC.

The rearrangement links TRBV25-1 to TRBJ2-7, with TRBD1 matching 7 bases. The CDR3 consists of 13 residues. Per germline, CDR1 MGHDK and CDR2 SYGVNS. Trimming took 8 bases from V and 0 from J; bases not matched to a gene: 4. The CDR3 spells CASAGTVSYEQYF. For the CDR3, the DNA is TGTGCCAGCGCCGGGACAGTCTCCTACGAGCAGTACTTC.

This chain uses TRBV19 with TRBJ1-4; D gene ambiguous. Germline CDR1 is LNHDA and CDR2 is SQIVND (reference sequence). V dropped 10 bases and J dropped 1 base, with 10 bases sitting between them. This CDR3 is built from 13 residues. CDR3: CATLEETNEKLFF. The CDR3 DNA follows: TGTGCCACCCTGGAGGAAACTAATGAAAAACTGTTTTTT.